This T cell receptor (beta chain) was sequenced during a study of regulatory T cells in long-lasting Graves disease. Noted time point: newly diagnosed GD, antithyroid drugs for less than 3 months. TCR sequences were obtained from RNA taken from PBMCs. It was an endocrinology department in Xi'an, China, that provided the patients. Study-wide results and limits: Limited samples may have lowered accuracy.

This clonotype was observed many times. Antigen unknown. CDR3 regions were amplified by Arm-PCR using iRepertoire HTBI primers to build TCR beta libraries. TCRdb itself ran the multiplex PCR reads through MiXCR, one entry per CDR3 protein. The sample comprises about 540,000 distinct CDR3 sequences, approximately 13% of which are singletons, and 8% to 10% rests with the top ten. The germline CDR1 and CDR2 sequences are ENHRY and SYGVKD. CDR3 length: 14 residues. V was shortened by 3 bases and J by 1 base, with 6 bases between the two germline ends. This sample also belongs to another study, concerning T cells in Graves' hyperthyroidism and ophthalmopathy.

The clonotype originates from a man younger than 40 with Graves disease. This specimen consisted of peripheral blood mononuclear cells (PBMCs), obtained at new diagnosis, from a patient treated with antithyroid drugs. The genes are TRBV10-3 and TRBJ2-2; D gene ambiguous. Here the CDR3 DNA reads TGTGCCATCAGTGATCTGGTGAACACCGGGGAGCTGTTTTTT. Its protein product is CAISDLVNTGELFF.